This T cell receptor beta chain was identified in a study of blood T cell repertoires in COVID-19. For the study at large: From the United States, Italy and Spain came samples of acute and convalescent COVID-19. PBMCs, B-cell-depleted T cells, or T cells provided the cDNA or gDNA that made up the material.

The CDR3 has 12 amino acids. V lost 5 bases and J 5 bases, leaving 7 bases between the germline ends. Germline CDR1 SGHTA, CDR2 FQGNSA. Per the authors' pipeline: Amplifying reference gene primers gave estimates of nucleated cell counts. TCRdb keeps only in-frame clones here, not all; method: immunoSEQ multiplex PCR. The D gene and trimming were derived from the DNA, and the V and J assignments and clone size from that table. The sample carries over 90,000 clones, around nine tenths recorded once. The clonotype originates from a man aged 45-60 years with active or convalescent COVID-19. The rearrangement links TRBV7-2 to TRBJ1-3; D remains ambiguous. Sequencing was performed on peripheral blood. The CDR3 spells CASSVDRNTIYF. Here the CDR3 DNA reads TGTGCCAGCAGCGTTGACAGAAACACCATATATTTT.